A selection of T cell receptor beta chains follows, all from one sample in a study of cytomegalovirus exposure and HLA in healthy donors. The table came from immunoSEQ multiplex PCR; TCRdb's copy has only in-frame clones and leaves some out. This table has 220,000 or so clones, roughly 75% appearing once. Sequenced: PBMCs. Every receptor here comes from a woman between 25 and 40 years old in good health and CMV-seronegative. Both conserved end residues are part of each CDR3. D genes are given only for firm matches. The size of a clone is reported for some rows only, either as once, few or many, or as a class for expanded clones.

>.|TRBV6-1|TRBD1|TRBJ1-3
CASSRDRESGNTIYF
TGTGCCAGCAGTCGTGACAGGGAGTCTGGAAACACCATATATTTT
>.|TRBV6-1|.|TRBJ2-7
CASSVGPLGVTPYEQYF
TGTGCCAGCAGTGTAGGACCGCTGGGAGTAACGCCGTACGAGCAGTACTTC
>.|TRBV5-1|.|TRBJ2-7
CASSLVVGGSYEQYF
TGCGCCAGCAGCTTGGTCGTCGGGGGCTCCTACGAGCAGTACTTC
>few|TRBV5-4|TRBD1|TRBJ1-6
CASSWGQGGSHSPLHF
TGTGCCAGCAGCTGGGGACAGGGGGGGTCCCATTCACCCCTCCACTTT
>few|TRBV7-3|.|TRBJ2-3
CASSVAGSTDTQYF
TGTGCCAGCAGCGTCGCGGGGAGCACAGATACGCAGTATTTT
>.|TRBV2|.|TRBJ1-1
CASIPTGGAKTEAFF
TGTGCCAGCATTCCCACAGGTGGGGCGAAAACTGAAGCTTTCTTT
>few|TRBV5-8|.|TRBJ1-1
CASSLVGLQAALRGTEAFF
TGTGCCAGCAGCTTGGTGGGGTTACAGGCGGCCCTCAGGGGCACTGAAGCTTTCTTT
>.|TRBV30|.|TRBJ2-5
CAWWRSTQETQYF
TGTGCCTGGTGGCGGAGTACCCAAGAGACCCAGTACTTC
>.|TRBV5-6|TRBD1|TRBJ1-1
CASSSPLRGQGNTEAFF
TGTGCCAGCAGCTCCCCCCTTCGGGGACAGGGGAACACTGAAGCTTTCTTT
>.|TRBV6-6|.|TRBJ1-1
CASRFGQLEAFF
TGTGCCAGCAGATTTGGACAGCTCGAAGCTTTCTTT
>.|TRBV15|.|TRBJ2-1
CATGMTGEVEQFF
TGTGCCACCGGAATGACGGGAGAGGTTGAGCAGTTCTTC
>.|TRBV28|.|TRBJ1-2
CASTLGGYGYTF
TGTGCCAGCACCTTGGGGGGCTATGGCTACACCTTC
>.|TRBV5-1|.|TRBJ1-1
CASSPGGSETEAFF
TGCGCCAGCAGCCCCGGGGGGTCGGAGACTGAAGCTTTCTTT
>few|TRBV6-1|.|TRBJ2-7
CASRGGYEQYF
TGTGCCAGCAGAGGGGGCTACGAGCAGTACTTC
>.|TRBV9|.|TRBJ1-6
CASSPQGGDNSPLHF
TGTGCCAGCAGCCCCCAGGGTGGGGATAATTCACCCCTCCACTTT
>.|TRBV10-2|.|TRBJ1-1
CASSELGRGNTEAFF
TGCGCCAGCAGTGAGCTTGGGAGGGGGAACACTGAAGCTTTCTTT
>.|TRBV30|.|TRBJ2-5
CAWNADQETQYF
TGTGCCTGGAACGCGGATCAAGAGACCCAGTACTTC
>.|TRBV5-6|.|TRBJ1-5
CASSYRNGGTYQPQHF
TGTGCCAGCAGCTACCGAAATGGGGGGACTTATCAGCCCCAGCATTTT
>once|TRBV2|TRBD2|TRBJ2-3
CASSRGTSGRIDTQYF
TGTGCCAGCAGCCGTGGGACTAGCGGGAGGATAGATACGCAGTATTTT